One sample yielded the 12 T cell receptor beta chains listed below, sequenced in a study of blood T cell repertoires in COVID-19. Measured with immunoSEQ multiplex PCR; TCRdb has only the in-frame clones, and not every one. Of roughly 130,000 clones listed, about 88% are singletons. Sequences were obtained from peripheral blood. Receptor source: a man aged 55-75 years with COVID-19, enrolled during active disease.

This chain uses TRBV2 with TRBJ1-5; 12 bases match TRBD1. Looked up from germline, CDR1 is SNHLY and CDR2 is FYNNEI. The CDR3 contains 16 residues. J lost 5 bases, V lost 3 bases, and 5 bases had no gene match. The CDR3 protein is CASSDGDRGRDQPQHF. In DNA, the CDR3 is TGTGCCAGCAGTGACGGGGACAGGGGGCGGGATCAGCCCCAGCATTTT.

The chain links TRBV19 to TRBJ2-1; D is possibly TRBD1 (6 bases). This CDR3 is built from 13 residues. Trimming took 5 bases from V and 5 from J, leaving 10 bases between them. Per germline, CDR1 LNHDA and CDR2 SQIVND (reference sequence). DNA for the CDR3: TGTGCCAGTAGTCTCGGACAGAACAATGAGCAGTTCTTC. It specifies CASSLGQNNEQFF.

The chain uses TRBV27 and TRBJ2-7; the D gene is possibly TRBD1 (5 bases). V was pared by 6 bases and J by 2 bases, with 5 bases between. Germline V gene lookup returns CDR1 MNHEY and CDR2 SMNVEV (reference sequence). The length of the CDR3 is 11 residues. DNA of the CDR3: TGTGCCAGCAGGGACACCTACGAGCAGTACTTC. This gives the protein CASRDTYEQYF.

The V gene is TRBV9, the J gene TRBJ1-1; no clear D. This CDR3 contains 13 residues. The V gene lost 2 bases and the J gene lost 1 base, with 6 bases spanning the gap. CDR1 is SGDLS, CDR2 YYNGEE, per germline. The CDR3: CASSVNWNTEAFF. In DNA form, the CDR3 reads TGTGCCAGCAGCGTTAATTGGAACACTGAAGCTTTCTTT.

This clone occurred once. The chain recombines TRBV9 with TRBJ2-7; a possible D gene is TRBD2 (6 bases). Germline V gene lookup returns CDR1 SGDLS and CDR2 YYNGEE. This CDR3 comprises 15 residues. V lost 4 bases and J 5 bases, leaving 19 bases between the germline ends. The CDR3 region is CASSPLGGVEDEQYF. The DNA of the CDR3 is TGTGCCAGCAGCCCCCTAGGAGGGGTGGAGGACGAGCAGTACTTC.

The sample holds a few counts of this clone. The chain employs TRBV7-2 and TRBJ2-6; D might be TRBD2 (6 bases). V shed 0 bases and J shed 9 bases, with 9 bases lying between them. Germline V gene sequence: CDR1 SGHTA, CDR2 FQGNSA. The CDR3 totals 14 residues. The CDR3 sequence is CASSLASGNNVLTF. The CDR3 coding sequence is TGTGCCAGCAGCTTAGCTAGCGGCAACAACGTCCTGACTTTC.

The rearrangement links TRBV11-2 to TRBJ1-5; maybe TRBD1 (6 bases). Germline CDR1 reads SGHAT; CDR2 reads FQNNGV. V shed 5 bases and J shed 9 bases, with 17 bases lying between them. CDR3 length: 14 residues. The CDR3 region has the DNA TGTGCCAGCAGCCTAGGGGGGGGTTTTGGGCCCCAGCATTTT. Protein: CASSLGGGFGPQHF.

The rearrangement joins TRBV20-1 to TRBJ2-7; TRBD2 aligns across 7 bases. After removal of 3 bases from V and 3 bases from J, the junction contained 5 bases not matched to a gene. The CDR3 extends over 13 amino acids. Germline V CDR1 and CDR2: DFQATT, SNEGSKA (reference sequence). In DNA form, the CDR3 reads TGCAGTGCTAGTTCGGGAGGAAGCTACGAGCAGTACTTC. Translating it yields CSASSGGSYEQYF.

The genes are TRBV11-2 and TRBJ1-2; 10 bases are shared with TRBD1. After removal of 4 bases from V and 6 bases from J, the junction contained 8 bases not matched to a gene. From germline, CDR1 is SGHAT and CDR2 FQNNGV. The CDR3 has 15 amino acids. The chain's CDR3 is CASSSVLDRGNGYTF. CDR3 coding DNA: TGTGCCAGCAGCTCGGTTTTGGACAGGGGGAATGGCTACACCTTC.

The gene calls are TRBV15 and TRBJ1-1; TRBD1 is a possible D gene (6 bases). The V end was cut by 7 bases, the J end by 5 bases, with 20 bases between. CDR1 LNHNV and CDR2 YYDKDF come from the germline V gene (reference sequence). This CDR3 has 15 amino acids. The CDR3 region is CATTMGRGGRTEAFF. CDR3 nucleotides: TGTGCCACCACAATGGGCCGGGGGGGCAGGACTGAAGCTTTCTTT.

Note on this clone: Other DNA sequences in the same sample also yield this CDR3. The V gene is TRBV12-3 or TRBV12-4, the J gene TRBJ2-7; 9 positions match TRBD1. V dropped 6 bases and J dropped 4; count of bases not matched to a gene: 4. The CDR3 covers 13 residues. CDR3 loop: CASRRTGDYEQYF. In DNA form, the CDR3 reads TGTGCCAGCAGACGGACAGGGGATTACGAGCAGTACTTC.

This clone was seen repeatedly, ten times or more. The rearrangement joins TRBV19 to TRBJ1-1, with 9 bases fitting TRBD1. The CDR3 has 14 residues. Germline-derived CDR1 and CDR2 are LNHDA and SQIVND (reference sequence). V was clipped by 6 bases and J by 3 bases; unmatched bases: 5. DNA of the CDR3: TGTGCCAGTAGGGGACAGGGTTGGGACACTGAAGCTTTCTTT. Its translation is CASRGQGWDTEAFF.